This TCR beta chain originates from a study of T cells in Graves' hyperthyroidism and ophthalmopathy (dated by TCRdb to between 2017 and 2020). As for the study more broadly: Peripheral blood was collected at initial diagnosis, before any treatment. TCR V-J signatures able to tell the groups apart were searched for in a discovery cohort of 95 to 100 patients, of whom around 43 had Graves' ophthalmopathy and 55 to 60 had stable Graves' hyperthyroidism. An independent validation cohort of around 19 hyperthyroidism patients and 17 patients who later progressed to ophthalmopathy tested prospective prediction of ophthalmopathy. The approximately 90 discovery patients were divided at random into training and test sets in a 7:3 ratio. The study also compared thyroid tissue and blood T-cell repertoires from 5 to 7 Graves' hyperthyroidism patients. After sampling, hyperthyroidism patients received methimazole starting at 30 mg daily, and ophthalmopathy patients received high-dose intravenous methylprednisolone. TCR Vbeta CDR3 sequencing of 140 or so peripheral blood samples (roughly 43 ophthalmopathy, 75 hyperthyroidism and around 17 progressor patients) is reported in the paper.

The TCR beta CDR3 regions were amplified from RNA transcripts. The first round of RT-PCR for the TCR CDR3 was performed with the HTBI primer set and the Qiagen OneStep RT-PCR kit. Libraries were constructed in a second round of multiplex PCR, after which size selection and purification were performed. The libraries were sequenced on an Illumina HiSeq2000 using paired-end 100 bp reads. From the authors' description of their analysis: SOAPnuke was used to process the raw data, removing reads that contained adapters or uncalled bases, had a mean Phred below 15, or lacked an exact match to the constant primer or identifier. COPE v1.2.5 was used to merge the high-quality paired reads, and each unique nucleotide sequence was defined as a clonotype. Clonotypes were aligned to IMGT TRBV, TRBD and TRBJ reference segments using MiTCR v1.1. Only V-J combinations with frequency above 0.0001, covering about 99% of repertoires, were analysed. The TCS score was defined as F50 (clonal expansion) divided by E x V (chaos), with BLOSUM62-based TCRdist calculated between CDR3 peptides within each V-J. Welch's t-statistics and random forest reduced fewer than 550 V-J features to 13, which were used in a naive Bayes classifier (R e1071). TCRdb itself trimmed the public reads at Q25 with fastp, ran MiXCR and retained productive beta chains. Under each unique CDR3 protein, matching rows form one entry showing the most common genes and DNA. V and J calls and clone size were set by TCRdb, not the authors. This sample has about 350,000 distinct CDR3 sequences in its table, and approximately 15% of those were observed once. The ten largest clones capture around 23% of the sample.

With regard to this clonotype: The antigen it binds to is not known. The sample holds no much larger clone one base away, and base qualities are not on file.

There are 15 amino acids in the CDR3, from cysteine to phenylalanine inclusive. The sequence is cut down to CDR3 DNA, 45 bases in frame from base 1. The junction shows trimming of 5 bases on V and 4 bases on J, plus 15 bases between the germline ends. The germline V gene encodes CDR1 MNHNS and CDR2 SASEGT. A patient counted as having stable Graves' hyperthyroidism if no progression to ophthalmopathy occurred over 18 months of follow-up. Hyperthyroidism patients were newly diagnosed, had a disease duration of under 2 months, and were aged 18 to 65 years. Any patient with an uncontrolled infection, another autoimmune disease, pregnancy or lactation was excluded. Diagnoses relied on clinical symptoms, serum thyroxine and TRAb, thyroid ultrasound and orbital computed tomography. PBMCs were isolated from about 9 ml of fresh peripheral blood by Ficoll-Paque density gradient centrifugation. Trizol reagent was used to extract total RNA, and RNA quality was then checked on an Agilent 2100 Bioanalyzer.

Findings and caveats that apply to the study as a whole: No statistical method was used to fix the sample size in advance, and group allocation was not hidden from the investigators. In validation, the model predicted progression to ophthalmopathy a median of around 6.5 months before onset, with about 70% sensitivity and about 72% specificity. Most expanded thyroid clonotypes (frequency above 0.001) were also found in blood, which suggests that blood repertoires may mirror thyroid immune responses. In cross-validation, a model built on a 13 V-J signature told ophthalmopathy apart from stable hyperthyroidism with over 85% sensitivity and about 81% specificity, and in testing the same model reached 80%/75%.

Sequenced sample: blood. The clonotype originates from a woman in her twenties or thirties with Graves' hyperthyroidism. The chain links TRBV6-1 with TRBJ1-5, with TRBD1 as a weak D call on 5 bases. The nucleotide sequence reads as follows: TGTGCCAGCAGTACGCCGGGGCGGAGAAATCAGCCCCAGCATTTT. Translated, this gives CASSTPGRRNQPQHF.